Listed here is a single T cell receptor (beta chain). This receptor's antigen is unknown. Per-base quality was not reported, and no clone a single base away is much larger than it. The cysteine opens and the phenylalanine closes a CDR3 of 11 amino acids. Just the 33-base CDR3 DNA is kept, in frame starting at base 1. Looking up the germline V gene (reference sequence) yields CDR1 DFQATT and CDR2 SNEGSKA. The germline V end is reduced by 6 bases and the J end by 6 bases; junction bases left unmatched: 1. All of the isolated RNA was reverse transcribed with the High Capacity cDNA Reverse Transcription Kit, so expressed TCRB transcripts were sequenced. Deep immunoSEQ sequencing was performed on naive, central memory and regulatory T cell samples, with an average of roughly 3.5 million total reads per sample. Sorted cells were lysed in RLT buffer and RNA was extracted with DNase-treated RNeasy Micro or Mini kits, depending on cell number. To prevent cross-contamination, each cell subset was processed individually, whereas patient and healthy donor samples were processed jointly. The immunoSEQ multiplex PCR was used to amplify TCRB sequences from cDNA, yielding 87-bp fragments that span the CDR3 region. Sequencing of the amplicons was performed on the Illumina HiSeq platform. The authors processed their data as follows. Synthetic template baselines were used to correct PCR bias computationally, reads within Hamming distance 2 were collapsed together, and singletons that could not be merged were discarded. Reads were aligned to IMGT to assign V, D and J genes, CDR3 length, and insertions or deletions at six rearrangement sites. Within each subset, clonotype counts were normalized to the number of sorted cells before true diversity and Gini coefficients were calculated with the tcR R package. Repertoire sharing was quantified using the overlap coefficient calculated on TCRB nucleotide sequences. As a proxy for the pre-selection repertoire, out-of-frame TCRB sequences from naive cells were analyzed. TCRdb stores this immuneACCESS table with in-frame sequences only. Part of the clones is absent; in the studies checked, under half of the shortfall reflects unresolved V genes, and no reason is known for the rest. That table is the source of V, J and clone size, and D and trimming were worked out from the DNA. The sample records some 410,000 clones, approximately 14% of which are singletons. About 0.04% of the sample comes from the top ten.

The data stem from a study of beta chain features in type 1 diabetes (dated by TCRdb to the late 2010s). Looking at the study overall: No differences in mean age, gender distribution, total cell number or subset yield were found between patients and healthy donors. Across all samples, about 110 million sorted cells were examined, and cell number per subset correlated strongly with RNA yield. In the study, TCRB repertoires of sorted circulating CD4+ T cell subsets from recently diagnosed type 1 diabetes patients were compared with those of matched healthy donors. Whereas all 30 or so donors provided naive and central memory subsets, regulatory and stem cell-like memory subsets were isolated from just 8 patients and about 8 healthy donors. Here is what the overall study found, with its caveats: Because cDNA was sequenced instead of genomic DNA, activated cells with high expression could be over-represented, although the groups did not differ in activation or CD3 levels. In all four CD4+ subsets, TCRB CDR3 length was moderately but significantly shorter in type 1 diabetes patients. PCR may preferentially amplify shorter templates, but because patient and control samples were amplified and corrected together, any resulting skew would affect both groups equally. Because small numbers of individuals were included in the HLA sub-analyses, any influence of HLA type on TCRB rearrangement was left unresolved. At VDJ recombination sites, type 1 diabetes patients had fewer insertions and more deleted nucleotides, which implies abnormalities in thymic rearrangement. Naive, central memory and regulatory TCRB repertoires appeared to be more alike among patients than among healthy donors.

Each donor gave one peripheral blood draw, about 110 mL on average, collected into heparinised tubes. Using a panel that included CD45RO, CCR7, CD25, CD127, CD95 and CD27, naive, central memory, regulatory and stem cell-like memory CD4+ T cells were sorted on a BD FACSAria II. Every sorted population had a purity above 95%. PBMCs were isolated right away by Lymphoprep density gradient centrifugation and were stained directly, without culture. So that batch effects would be minimized, each experiment stained and sorted samples in pairs, pairing one healthy donor with one patient. What was sequenced was naive CD4+ T cells from blood. The cell subset or site label here, explained by the study, means: true naive CD4+ T cells. The sequence was collected from a man aged 25 to 40 in good health. The V gene is TRBV20-1 and the J gene is TRBJ1-4; TRBD1 agrees with 7 junctional bases. The CDR3 here reads CSAGGYEKLFF. The sequenced DNA: TGCAGTGCAGGGGGCTATGAAAAACTGTTTTTT.